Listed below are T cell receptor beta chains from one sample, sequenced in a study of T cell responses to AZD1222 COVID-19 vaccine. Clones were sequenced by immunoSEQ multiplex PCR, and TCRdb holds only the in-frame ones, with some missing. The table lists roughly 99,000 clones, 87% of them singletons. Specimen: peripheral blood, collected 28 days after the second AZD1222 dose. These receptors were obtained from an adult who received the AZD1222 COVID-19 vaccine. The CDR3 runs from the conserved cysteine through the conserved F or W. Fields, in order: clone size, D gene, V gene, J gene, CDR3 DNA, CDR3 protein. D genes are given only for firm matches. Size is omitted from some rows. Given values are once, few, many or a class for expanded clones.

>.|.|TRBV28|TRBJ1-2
TGTGCCAGCAGCCCTCCGTGGGACAACTATGGCTACACCTTC
CASSPPWDNYGYTF
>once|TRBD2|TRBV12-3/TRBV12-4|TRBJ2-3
TGTGCCAGCGCGGGGGGAGATACGCAGTATTTT
CASAGGDTQYF
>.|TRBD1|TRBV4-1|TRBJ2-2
TGCGCCAGCAGCCGCACAGGGGGCGGCTTGGCCGGGGAGCTGTTTTTT
CASSRTGGGLAGELFF
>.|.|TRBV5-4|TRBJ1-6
TGTGCCAGCAGCCCCGGGCCATCGGGATCACCCCTCCACTTT
CASSPGPSGSPLHF
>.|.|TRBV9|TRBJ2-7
TGTGCCAGCAGCGTAGAGGGCACTACCTACGAGCAGTACTTC
CASSVEGTTYEQYF
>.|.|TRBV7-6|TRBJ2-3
TGTGCCAGCAGCCGGGTCGGAGATACGCAGTATTTT
CASSRVGDTQYF
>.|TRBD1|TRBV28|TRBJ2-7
TGTGCCAGCAGCACCTATGACAGGGACTACGAGCAGTACTTC
CASSTYDRDYEQYF
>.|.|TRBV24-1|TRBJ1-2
TGTGCCACCAGTGATGGTGGGAGCTATGGCTACACCTTC
CATSDGGSYGYTF
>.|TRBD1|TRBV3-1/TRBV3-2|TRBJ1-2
TGTGCCAGCAGCCAGAGTCCTCAGGGACAGGGCGGCTATGGCTACACCTTC
CASSQSPQGQGGYGYTF
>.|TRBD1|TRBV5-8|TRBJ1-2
TGTGCCAGCAGCCCCGTAGGAGGGGGCGCGTATGGCTACACCTTC
CASSPVGGGAYGYTF